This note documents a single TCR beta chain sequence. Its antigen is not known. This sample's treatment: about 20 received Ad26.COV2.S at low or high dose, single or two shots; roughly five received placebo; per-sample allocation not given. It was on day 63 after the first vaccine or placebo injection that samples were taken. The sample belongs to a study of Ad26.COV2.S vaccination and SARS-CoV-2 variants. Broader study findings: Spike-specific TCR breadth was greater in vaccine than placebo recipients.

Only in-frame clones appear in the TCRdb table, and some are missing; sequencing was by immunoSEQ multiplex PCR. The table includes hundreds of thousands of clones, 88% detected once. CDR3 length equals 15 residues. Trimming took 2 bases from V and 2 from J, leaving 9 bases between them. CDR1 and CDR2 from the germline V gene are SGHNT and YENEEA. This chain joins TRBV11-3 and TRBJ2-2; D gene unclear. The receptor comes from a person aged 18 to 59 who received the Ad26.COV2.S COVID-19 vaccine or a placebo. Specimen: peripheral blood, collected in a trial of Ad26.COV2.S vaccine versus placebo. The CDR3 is CASSLTSPNTGELFF. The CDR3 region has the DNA TGTGCCAGCAGCTTAACCAGCCCAAACACCGGGGAGCTGTTTTTT.